What follows are 21 T cell receptor beta chains derived from one specimen sequenced in a study of blood T cell repertoires in COVID-19. Sequenced by immunoSEQ multiplex PCR; TCRdb stores in-frame clones only, minus some. The sample shows 250,000 to 400,000 clones, around 89% of them seen only once. The source material was peripheral blood. Every receptor here comes from a woman in her twenties or thirties with COVID-19, enrolled during active disease.

The V call is TRBV19, the J call TRBJ2-6, with D perhaps TRBD1 (6 bases). The CDR3 extends over 15 amino acids. V was trimmed by 9 bases and J by 4 bases, leaving 16 bases between them. Looked up from germline, CDR1 is LNHDA and CDR2 is SQIVND (reference sequence). The chain's CDR3 is CARSDTGSGANVLTF. CDR3 sequence (DNA): TGTGCCAGATCTGACACAGGGTCCGGGGCCAACGTCCTGACTTTC. The full variable domain, completed using reference TRBV19 and TRBJ2-6, is DGGITQSPKYLFRKEGQNVTLSCEQNLNHDAMYWYRQDPGQGLRLIYYSQIVNDFQKGDIAEGYSVSREKKESFPLTVTSAQKNPTAFYLCARSDTGSGANVLTFGAGSRLTVL.

The chain employs TRBV14 and TRBJ2-1, with 7 bases matching TRBD1. Germline trimming cut 5 bases from V and 8 bases from J; bases unmatched to any gene: 9. In germline, CDR1 is SGHDN, CDR2 FVKESK. This CDR3 spans 14 amino acids. The CDR3 sequence: CASSSGTVRYEQFF. CDR3 nucleotide sequence: TGTGCCAGCAGCTCCGGGACAGTACGTTATGAGCAGTTCTTC.

V usage is TRBV5-1 and J usage is TRBJ2-3, with 7 bases that match TRBD1. V dropped 7 bases and J dropped 2; count of bases not matched to a gene: 4. CDR3 length: 13 residues. The germline V gene encodes CDR1 SGHRS and CDR2 YFSETQ. The CDR3 bases are TGCGCCAGCCGGGACAGATCCACAGATACGCAGTATTTT. Protein sequence: CASRDRSTDTQYF.

This clone was observed once. The rearrangement links TRBV5-1 to TRBJ2-4, with D tentatively TRBD2 (6 bases). This CDR3 has 15 residues. The germline gives CDR1 SGHRS, CDR2 YFSETQ. The V gene lost 4 bases and the J gene lost 1 base, with 12 bases spanning the gap. The CDR3 protein is CASSEGGAAKNIQYF. DNA for the CDR3: TGCGCCAGCAGCGAGGGCGGGGCCGCCAAAAACATTCAGTACTTC.

The J gene is TRBJ1-6, the V gene TRBV5-5; D is ambiguous. This CDR3 is 18 amino acids long. The germline gives CDR1 SGHKS, CDR2 YYEKEE (reference sequence). The V and J ends lost 0 bases and 6 bases respectively, with 19 bases between them. The CDR3 is CASSLVPGSYGSNSPLHF. The CDR3 region has the DNA TGTGCCAGCAGCTTGGTGCCGGGTTCCTACGGGAGTAATTCACCCCTCCACTTT. The complete variable domain, with remaining parts taken from reference TRBV5-5 and TRBJ1-6, reads DAGVTQSPTHLIKTRGQQVTLRCSPISGHKSVSWYQQVLGQGPQFIFQYYEKEERGRGNFPDRFSARQFPNYSSELNVNALLLGDSALYLCASSLVPGSYGSNSPLHFGNGTRLTVT.

The CDR3, as DNA: TGTGCCAGTAGTATAGGGAGCACAAATGAGCAGTTCTTC. It yields the protein CASSIGSTNEQFF. The chain couples TRBV19 to TRBJ2-1; D is unclear. This CDR3 contains 13 residues. Trimming stripped 1 base from V and 7 bases from J, with 8 bases between. In germline, CDR1 is LNHDA, CDR2 SQIVND (reference sequence).

V gene TRBV5-8 combines with J gene TRBJ2-1, with 11 nucleotides matching TRBD1. J gave up 0 bases and V 4 bases, and 3 bases lay outside the gene matches. CDR1 is SGHTS, CDR2 YDEGEE, per germline. The CDR3 runs to 16 residues. The CDR3 loop reads CASSTGQGASYNEQFF. CDR3 sequence (DNA): TGTGCCAGCAGCACAGGACAGGGGGCCTCCTACAATGAGCAGTTCTTC. The whole variable domain, filled in from reference TRBV5-8 and TRBJ2-1, reads EAGVTQSPTHLIKTRGQQATLRCSPISGHTSVYWYQQALGLGLQFLLWYDEGEERNRGNFPPRFSGRQFPNYSSELNVNALELEDSALYLCASSTGQGASYNEQFFGPGTRLTVL.

This chain connects TRBV19 to TRBJ1-2, with a tentative D call TRBD1 (5 bases). Germline V lookup: CDR1 LNHDA, CDR2 SQIVND (reference sequence). The CDR3 has 13 residues. The ends were cut back, 3 bases at V and 7 bases at J, with 12 bases in the middle. The CDR3 DNA sequence: TGTGCCAGTAGTATCGGGGGTAGGCTTGGCTACACCTTC. Protein sequence: CASSIGGRLGYTF.

The genes are TRBV19 and TRBJ1-4; 7 positions match TRBD1. Germline CDR1 is LNHDA and CDR2 is SQIVND (reference sequence). The CDR3 contains 13 residues. V was pared by 7 bases and J by 7 bases, with 6 bases of the junction left unmatched. The CDR3 region has the DNA TGTGCCAGTACCGACAGGGCCAGTGAAAAACTGTTTTTT. Protein sequence: CASTDRASEKLFF.

The rearrangement links TRBV27 to TRBJ2-7; TRBD2 agrees at 15 bases. The CDR3 covers 20 residues. The V gene's germline CDR1 is MNHEY and CDR2 SMNVEV (reference sequence). V dropped 4 bases and J dropped 2; count of bases not matched to a gene: 15. CDR3: CASSSAAGLAGGSAPYEQYV. CDR3 nucleotides: TGTGCCAGCAGTTCCGCCGCCGGACTAGCGGGGGGGTCGGCCCCCTACGAGCAGTACGTC.

Only one count was recorded for this clone. The chain is built from TRBV7-8 and TRBJ2-3; 8 nucleotides align to TRBD1. This CDR3 comprises 16 residues. Trimming removed 1 base from V and 4 bases from J; junction bases left unmatched: 7. Per the germline V gene, CDR1 is SGHVS and CDR2 is FQNEAQ. The CDR3 loop reads CASSLGVGTGPDTQYF. CDR3 sequence (DNA): TGTGCCAGCAGCTTAGGGGTTGGGACAGGCCCAGATACGCAGTATTTT.

The genes are TRBV18 and TRBJ1-1, with TRBD1 matching over 8 bases. Germline assignment: CDR1 KGHSH and CDR2 LQKENI. With 3 bases clipped from V and 7 bases from J, the junction kept 7 bases outside the gene matches. CDR3 length equals 14 residues. The CDR3: CASSPRQGTYEAFF. DNA for the CDR3: TGTGCCAGCTCACCTCGACAGGGGACATATGAAGCTTTCTTT.

V and J are TRBV4-1 and TRBJ1-2; D is ambiguous. V was pared by 0 bases and J by 4 bases, with 12 bases between. This CDR3 region has 15 residues. Per germline, CDR1 MGHRA and CDR2 YSYEKL. The DNA for the CDR3 is TGCGCCAGCAGCCAAGATAATCCGGGTGGCTATGGCTACACCTTC. Its translation is CASSQDNPGGYGYTF.

The chain is built from TRBV18 and TRBJ1-2, with 8 bases that match TRBD1. Trimming removed 5 bases from V and 4 bases from J; junction bases left unmatched: 6. The CDR3 runs to 14 residues. Germline-derived CDR1 and CDR2 are KGHSH and LQKENI. The CDR3 spells CASSNGQGVYGYTF. Here the CDR3 DNA reads TGTGCCAGCTCAAACGGACAGGGCGTCTATGGCTACACCTTC.

V is TRBV4-1 and J is TRBJ1-5; 9 bases line up with TRBD1. V shed 1 base, J shed 7 bases, and the junction held 5 bases outside the gene matches. The CDR3 loop spans 15 amino acids. Germline CDR1 MGHRA, CDR2 YSYEKL. CDR3 sequence reads: CASSQVGDRVQPQHF. The CDR3 DNA is TGCGCCAGCAGCCAAGTCGGGGACAGGGTCCAGCCCCAGCATTTT.

The chain joins TRBV6-6 to TRBJ1-6; TRBD1 matches at 9 bases. This CDR3 has 17 amino acids. Looked up from germline, CDR1 is MNHNY and CDR2 is SVGAGI (reference sequence). V lost 5 bases and J lost 14; bases outside the gene matches: 19. The CDR3 reads CASSLGQGLTRGVALHF. The DNA for the CDR3 is TGTGCCAGCAGTCTAGGACAGGGGCTAACGCGGGGTGTAGCCCTCCACTTT.

This clone appeared a few times. V gene TRBV24-1 combines with J gene TRBJ2-3; possible D gene TRBD1, 5 bases. Trimming pared 2 bases from V and 4 bases from J, leaving 9 bases between. Looked up from germline, CDR1 is KGHDR and CDR2 is SFDVKD. This CDR3 contains 14 residues. CDR3 nucleotide sequence: TGTGCCACCAGTGATTACAGGTCGGCAGATACGCAGTATTTT. Its protein is CATSDYRSADTQYF.

The gene calls are TRBV28 and TRBJ1-2; D uncertain. The CDR3 contains 12 residues. Trimming shortened V by 1 base and J by 7 bases, and 7 bases separated the two germline ends. The V gene's germline CDR1 is MDHEN and CDR2 SYDVKM. CDR3 nucleotide sequence: TGTGCCAGCAGTTTATCGGGGTTTGGCTACACCTTC. Amino acids: CASSLSGFGYTF.

The chain has TRBV2 and TRBJ2-5; perhaps TRBD2 as D (6 bases). Germline assignment: CDR1 SNHLY and CDR2 FYNNEI. Trimming cost V 10 bases and J 1 base, with 16 bases left between them. The CDR3 loop spans 14 amino acids. The CDR3 DNA reads as TGTGCCACCATAAAACTCGGGGGCCAAGAGACCCAGTACTTC. Its protein product is CATIKLGGQETQYF. Filled out from reference TRBV2 and TRBJ2-5, the complete variable domain reads EPEVTQTPSHQVTQMGQEVILRCVPISNHLYFYWYRQILGQKVEFLVSFYNNEISEKSEIFDDQFSVERPDGSNFTLKIRSTKLEDSAMYFCATIKLGGQETQYFGPGTRLLVL.

The rearrangement joins TRBV11-3 to TRBJ1-1; 7 bases align to TRBD1. Per germline, CDR1 SGHNT and CDR2 YENEEA. V lost 8 bases to trimming and J lost 2 bases; unmatched junction nucleotides: 2. CDR3 length equals 12 residues. CDR3 nucleotide sequence: TGTGCCAGCGCAGGGGGAAACACTGAAGCTTTCTTT. Translated: CASAGGNTEAFF.

The chain combines TRBV10-2 with TRBJ1-1; a weak D match, TRBD1 (6 bases). This CDR3 comprises 12 residues. Germline V gene data show CDR1 as WSHSY and CDR2 as SAAADI. V lost 6 bases and J lost 5, with 10 bases in between. The CDR3 loop is CASRVRGTEAFF. DNA of the CDR3: TGCGCCAGCAGGGTTAGGGGGACTGAAGCTTTCTTT.